This T cell receptor beta chain is from a study of T cells in Graves' hyperthyroidism and ophthalmopathy. Study details: Peripheral blood specimens were obtained at initial diagnosis, prior to any treatment.

Each diagnosis drew on symptoms, thyroxine, TRAb, thyroid ultrasound and orbital computed tomography findings. It was 10 ml of fresh peripheral blood that supplied the PBMCs. Germline CDR1 and CDR2: SNHLY and FYNNEI. The CDR3 runs to 14 residues. V was trimmed by 6 bases and J by 3 bases, leaving 11 bases between them. Authors of the study amplified TCR beta CDR3 regions from RNA transcripts. Using the HTBI primer set, a first-round RT-PCR was run on the TCR CDR3. Using its own MiXCR run on the multiplex PCR reads, TCRdb lists one record per CDR3 protein. The sample consists of 300,000 to 400,000 distinct CDR3 sequences, around 13% of them appearing once.

This sequence joins TRBV2 and TRBJ2-2; D gene ambiguous. Sequenced input: blood. This clonotype was sampled from a woman aged 60-70 years with Graves' hyperthyroidism. The CDR3 DNA is TGTGCCAGCAGCCCCCTTGGGTACACCGGGGAGCTGTTTTTT. Its protein is CASSPLGYTGELFF.